The 9 T cell receptor beta chains below come from one sample, sequenced in a study of CD8+ T cells in alopecia areata. Treatment defined: oral pan-JAK inhibitor, 5-10 mg twice daily. cDNA serving as the sequencing template came from extracted, reverse transcribed RNA. The repertoire was sequenced with immunoSEQ multiplex PCR; TCRdb's copy has only in-frame clones and lacks some. The sample lists 100,000 or so clones; 55% to 75% were seen once. The material sequenced was CD8+ T cells sorted from blood, taken at approximately week 60, from a patient treated with tofacitinib. The receptors come from a human donor with alopecia areata.

The genes are TRBV7-9 and TRBJ1-5; 7 bases line up with TRBD1. V trimming: 5 bases; J trimming: 9 bases; junction bases outside the gene matches: 10. The germline V gene has CDR1 SEHNR and CDR2 FQNEAQ (reference sequence). This CDR3 comprises 14 residues. The CDR3 reads CASSPTGSGAPQHF. CDR3 bases: TGTGCCAGCAGCCCGACAGGGTCGGGCGCGCCCCAGCATTTT.

The gene calls are TRBV4-2 and TRBJ2-7, with 7 bases matching TRBD1. There are 16 residues in the CDR3. Germline V lookup: CDR1 LGHNA, CDR2 YNFKEQ. V shed 4 bases, J shed 6 bases, and the junction held 15 bases outside the gene matches. In DNA, the CDR3 is TGTGCCAGCAGCCCCAAAAGCGACAGGGATGGGTTCGAGCAGTACTTC. Protein: CASSPKSDRDGFEQYF.

The chain carries TRBV7-6 and TRBJ1-1; 9 bases are shared with TRBD1. Germline CDR1 is SGHVS and CDR2 is FNYEAQ. There are 15 residues in the CDR3. With V trimmed by 3 bases and J by 1 base, 3 bases remained unmatched. The DNA of the CDR3 is TGTGCCAGCAGCTTCGGGACAGGGACGAACACTGAAGCTTTCTTT. This codes for CASSFGTGTNTEAFF. Full variable domain (rest looked up from reference TRBV7-6 and TRBJ1-1): GAGVSQSPRYKVTKRGQDVALRCDPISGHVSLYWYRQALGQGPEFLTYFNYEAQQDKSGLPNDRFSAERPEGSISTLTIQRTEQRDSAMYRCASSFGTGTNTEAFFGQGTRLTVV.

This clone came up once. The V gene is TRBV12-5, the J gene TRBJ2-1; 12 positions agree with TRBD1. Trimming removed 7 bases from V and 12 bases from J; junction bases left unmatched: 10. Germline V gene lookup returns CDR1 LGHNT and CDR2 FRNRAP. The CDR3 length is 14 residues. CDR3 bases: TGTGCTAGTGCTGGGGACAGGGGGCGCGATGGGCAGTTCTTC. Its translation is CASAGDRGRDGQFF.

Only a few counts were recorded for this clone. The rearrangement links TRBV27 to TRBJ2-7, with 9 bases fitting TRBD1. J lost 3 bases, V lost 5 bases, and 8 bases had no gene match. Looked up from germline, CDR1 is MNHEY and CDR2 is SMNVEV (reference sequence). The CDR3 is 15 amino acids. CDR3 in DNA: TGTGCCAGCAGTACCCGGACAGGGGTAGGCTACGAGCAGTACTTC. Translating it yields CASSTRTGVGYEQYF.

The chain is built from TRBV7-9 and TRBJ2-2; TRBD1 agrees at 9 bases. In germline, CDR1 is SEHNR, CDR2 FQNEAQ (reference sequence). V gave up 5 bases and J gave up 6 bases; unmatched junction bases: 7. The CDR3 length is 15 residues. The CDR3 spells CASSKGQGGPGELFF. In nucleotides, the CDR3 is TGTGCCAGCAGCAAGGGACAGGGAGGTCCCGGGGAGCTGTTTTTT.

CDR3 bases: TGTGCCAGCAGGTCGGGACGGACCTTCTCCTACGAGCAGTACTTC. Its protein product is CASRSGRTFSYEQYF. V usage is TRBV27 and J usage is TRBJ2-7; TRBD1 or TRBD2 may be the D gene (5 bases each). There are 15 residues in the CDR3. The V gene's germline CDR1 is MNHEY and CDR2 SMNVEV (reference sequence). Trimming pared 6 bases from V and 0 bases from J, leaving 15 bases between.

The rearrangement uses TRBV25-1 and TRBJ1-2; 8 positions match TRBD1. With 2 bases clipped from V and 9 bases from J, the junction kept 11 bases outside the gene matches. This CDR3 region has 15 residues. Germline V gene sequence: CDR1 MGHDK, CDR2 SYGVNS. The CDR3 sequence: CASSEPDRAFRSYTF. Written as DNA, the CDR3 is TGTGCCAGCAGTGAACCGGACAGGGCCTTTAGGAGCTACACCTTC.

The chain recombines TRBV4-2 with TRBJ2-2; D remains ambiguous. Trimming cost V 4 bases and J 1 base, with 10 bases left between them. From germline, CDR1 is LGHNA and CDR2 YNFKEQ. This CDR3 region has 15 residues. This CDR3 is CASSPVAGNTGELFF. CDR3 bases: TGTGCCAGCAGCCCGGTGGCCGGGAACACCGGGGAGCTGTTTTTT.